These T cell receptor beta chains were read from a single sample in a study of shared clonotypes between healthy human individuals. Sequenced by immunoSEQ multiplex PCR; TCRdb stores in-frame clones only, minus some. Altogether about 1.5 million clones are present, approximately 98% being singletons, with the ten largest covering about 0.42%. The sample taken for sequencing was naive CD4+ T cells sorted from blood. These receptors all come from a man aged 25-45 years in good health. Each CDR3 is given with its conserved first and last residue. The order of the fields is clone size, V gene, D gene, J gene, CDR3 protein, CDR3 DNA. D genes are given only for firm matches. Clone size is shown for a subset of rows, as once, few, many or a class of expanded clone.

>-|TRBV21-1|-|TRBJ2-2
CASSTPGTGSGELFF
TGTGCCAGCAGCACACCCGGGACAGGGTCCGGGGAGCTGTTTTTT
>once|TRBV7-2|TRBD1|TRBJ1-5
CASSLGFTGTESNQPQHF
TGTGCCAGCAGCTTGGGATTCACCGGGACAGAGAGTAATCAGCCCCAGCATTTT
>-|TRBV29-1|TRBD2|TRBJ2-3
CSVDGLAGSTDTQYF
TGCAGCGTGGATGGACTAGCGGGATCCACAGATACGCAGTATTTT
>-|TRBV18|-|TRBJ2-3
CASSPLGGNTDTQYF
TGTGCCAGCTCACCACTCGGGGGCAACACAGATACGCAGTATTTT
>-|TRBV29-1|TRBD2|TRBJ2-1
CSVAGLAAYNEQFF
TGCAGCGTTGCCGGGCTAGCGGCCTACAATGAGCAGTTCTTC
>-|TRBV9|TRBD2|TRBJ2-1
CASSAPSGESYNEQFF
TGTGCCAGCAGCGCCCCTAGCGGGGAGAGCTACAATGAGCAGTTCTTC
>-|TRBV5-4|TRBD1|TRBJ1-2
CASSLGARGATSLNYGYTF
TGTGCCAGCAGCTTGGGGGCCAGGGGGGCGACCTCCCTTAACTATGGCTACACCTTC
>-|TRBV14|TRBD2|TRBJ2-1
CASSPASGRATGSYNEQFF
TGTGCCAGCAGCCCCGCTAGCGGGAGGGCCACGGGCTCCTACAATGAGCAGTTCTTC
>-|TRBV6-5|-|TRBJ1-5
CAASISANQPQHF
TGTGCCGCCAGCATATCAGCTAATCAGCCCCAGCATTTT
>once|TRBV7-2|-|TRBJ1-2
CASSPWRYGYTF
TGTGCCAGCAGCCCGTGGAGGTATGGCTACACCTTC
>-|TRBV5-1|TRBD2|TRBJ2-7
CASSLGVIAGGPGEQYF
TGCGCCAGCAGCTTGGGGGTGATAGCGGGAGGGCCTGGTGAGCAGTACTTC
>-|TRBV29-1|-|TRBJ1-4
CSVSRGELFF
TGCAGCGTTAGTAGGGGGGAACTGTTTTTT
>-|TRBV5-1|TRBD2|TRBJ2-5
CASSEGLAEETQYF
TGCGCCAGCAGCGAAGGACTAGCGGAAGAGACCCAGTACTTC
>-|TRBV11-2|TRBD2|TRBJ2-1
CASSLDYRLAGGNNEQFF
TGTGCCAGCAGCTTAGATTATCGACTAGCGGGAGGGAACAATGAGCAGTTCTTC
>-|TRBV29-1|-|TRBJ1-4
CSVEGGQGGTKLFF
TGCAGCGTTGAAGGGGGGCAGGGAGGGACAAAACTGTTTTTT
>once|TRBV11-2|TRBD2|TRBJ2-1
CASSSRRTSGRAHEQFF
TGTGCCAGCAGCTCACGTCGGACTAGCGGGAGGGCCCATGAGCAGTTCTTC
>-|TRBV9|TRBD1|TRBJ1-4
CASSTRQGWNEKLFF
TGTGCCAGCAGCACCCGACAGGGTTGGAATGAAAAACTGTTTTTT
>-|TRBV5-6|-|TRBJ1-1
CASSLGWQGMGTEAFF
TGTGCCAGCAGCTTGGGGTGGCAGGGTATGGGCACTGAAGCTTTCTTT
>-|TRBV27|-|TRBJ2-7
CASSLLEPNSEQYF
TGTGCCAGCAGTTTATTGGAACCCAACTCCGAGCAGTACTTC
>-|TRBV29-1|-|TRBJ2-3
CSGGWARDTQYF
TGCAGCGGCGGTTGGGCGCGTGATACGCAGTATTTT
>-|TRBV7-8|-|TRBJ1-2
CASSHRRADYGYTF
TGTGCCAGCAGCCATCGGAGGGCGGACTATGGCTACACCTTC
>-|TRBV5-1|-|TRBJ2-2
CASSLGLQGPYTGELFF
TGCGCCAGCAGCTTGGGACTACAGGGACCGTACACCGGGGAGCTGTTTTTT
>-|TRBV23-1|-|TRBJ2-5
CASSHLQGTAEETQYF
TGCGCCAGCAGTCACCTACAGGGTACGGCCGAAGAGACCCAGTACTTC
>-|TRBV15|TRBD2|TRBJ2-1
CATSRVPGLADNEQFF
TGTGCCACCAGCAGAGTTCCGGGACTAGCGGACAATGAGCAGTTCTTC
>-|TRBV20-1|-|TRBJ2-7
CSAAVRGEQYF
TGCAGTGCGGCGGTCCGGGGCGAGCAGTACTTC
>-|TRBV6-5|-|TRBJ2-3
CASSYSLGFTDTQYF
TGTGCCAGCAGTTACTCCTTAGGATTTACTGATACGCAGTATTTT
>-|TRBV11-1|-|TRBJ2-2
CASSFGRNTGELFF
TGTGCCAGCAGCTTTGGCCGAAACACCGGGGAGCTGTTTTTT
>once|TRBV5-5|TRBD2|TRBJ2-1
CASSYHQSGTRINEQFF
TGTGCCAGCAGCTATCATCAGTCCGGGACTAGAATCAATGAGCAGTTCTTC
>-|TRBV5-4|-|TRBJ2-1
CASSLPGGAGRENYNEQFF
TGTGCCAGCAGCTTGCCGGGGGGCGCCGGTCGGGAGAACTACAATGAGCAGTTCTTC
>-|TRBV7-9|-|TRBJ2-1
CASPGTRYNEQFF
TGTGCCAGTCCCGGCACGAGGTACAATGAGCAGTTCTTC